Listed here are 4 T cell receptor beta chains from one sample, sequenced in a study of CXCR3-negative and CXCR3-positive naive CD8 T cells. 5' RACE that incorporated UMI labels was used to prepare the TRB cDNA libraries. For each CDR3 protein, TCRdb gives one entry from its re-call of the 5' RACE reads, without DNA. The sample's table shows more than 45,000 distinct CDR3 sequences. Sample: memory CD8+ T cells from blood. The receptor source for this set is a human donor in good health. Some clones in this sample may be carry-over from other donors' samples.

The chain couples TRBV19 to TRBJ2-7. From germline, CDR1 is LNHDA and CDR2 SQIVND (reference sequence). The CDR3 sequence is 15 residues long. CDR3 amino acids: CASSIGGGNSYEQYF.

The chain carries TRBV12-3 or TRBV12-4 and TRBJ1-2; TCRdb reports TRBD1, a call that lacks DNA to check it against. This CDR3 spans 14 amino acids. The CDR3 loop reads CASSLVGRNYGYTF.

The V and J genes are TRBV20-1 and TRBJ2-1; as DNA is missing, the TRBD2 call by TCRdb cannot be tested. Germline V gives CDR1 DFQATT, CDR2 SNEGSKA (reference sequence). The CDR3 covers 15 residues. CDR3 residues: CSAAVGTSGYNEQFF.

This chain uses TRBV12-3 or TRBV12-4 with TRBJ2-1; with no DNA, the TCRdb D assignment of TRBD2 cannot be verified. CDR3 length equals 12 residues. CDR3 amino acids: CASSFPAGVLFF.